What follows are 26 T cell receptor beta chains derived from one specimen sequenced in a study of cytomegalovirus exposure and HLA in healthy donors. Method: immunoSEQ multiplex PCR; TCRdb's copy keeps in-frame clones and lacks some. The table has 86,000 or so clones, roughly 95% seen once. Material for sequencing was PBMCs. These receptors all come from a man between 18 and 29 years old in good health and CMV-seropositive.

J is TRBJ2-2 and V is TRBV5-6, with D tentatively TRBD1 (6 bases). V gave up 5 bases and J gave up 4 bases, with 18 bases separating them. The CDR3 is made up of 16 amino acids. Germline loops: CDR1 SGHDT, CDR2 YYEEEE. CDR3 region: CASRPTGTMGTGELFF. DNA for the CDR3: TGTGCCAGCAGACCAACCGGGACAATGGGCACCGGGGAGCTGTTTTTT.

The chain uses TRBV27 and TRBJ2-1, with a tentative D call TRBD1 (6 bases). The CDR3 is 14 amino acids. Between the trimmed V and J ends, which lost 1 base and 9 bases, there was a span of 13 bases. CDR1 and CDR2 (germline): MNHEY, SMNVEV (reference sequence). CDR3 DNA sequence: TGTGCCAGCAGTTTATTCAGGGGCCGTTCTGAGCAGTTCTTC. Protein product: CASSLFRGRSEQFF.

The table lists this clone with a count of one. CDR3 in amino acids: CSVEDSGYEQFF. In nucleotides, the CDR3 is TGCAGCGTTGAAGACTCGGGGTACGAGCAGTTCTTC. The chain has TRBV29-1 and TRBJ2-1; weak D call: TRBD2 (5 bases). This CDR3 is 12 amino acids long. V shed 0 bases and J shed 10 bases, with 10 bases lying between them. Germline CDR1 and CDR2: SQVTM and ANQGSEA.

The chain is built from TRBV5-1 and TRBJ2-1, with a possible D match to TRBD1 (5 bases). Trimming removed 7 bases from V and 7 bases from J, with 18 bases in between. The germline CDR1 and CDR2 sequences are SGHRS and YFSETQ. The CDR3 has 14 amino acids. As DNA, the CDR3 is TGCGCCAGCCGGATTAAAGGGGATGGGAATGAGCAGTTCTTC. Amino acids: CASRIKGDGNEQFF.

CDR3 DNA: TGTGCCAGCAGCCAAGACAGGGGGCTTCAGCCCCAGCATTTT. This gives the protein CASSQDRGLQPQHF. The chain combines TRBV4-2 with TRBJ1-5, with 8 bases matching TRBD1. The V and J ends lost 0 bases and 6 bases, in that order; junction bases with no gene match: 1. Germline CDR1 reads LGHNA; CDR2 reads YNFKEQ. This CDR3 comprises 14 residues.

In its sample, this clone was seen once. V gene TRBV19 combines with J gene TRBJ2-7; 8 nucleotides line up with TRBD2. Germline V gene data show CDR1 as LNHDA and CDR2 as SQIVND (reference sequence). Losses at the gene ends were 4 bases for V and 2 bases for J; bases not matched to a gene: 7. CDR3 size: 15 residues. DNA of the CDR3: TGTGCCAGTAGTAGAATAGCGGGAAATACCTACGAGCAGTACTTC. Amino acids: CASSRIAGNTYEQYF.

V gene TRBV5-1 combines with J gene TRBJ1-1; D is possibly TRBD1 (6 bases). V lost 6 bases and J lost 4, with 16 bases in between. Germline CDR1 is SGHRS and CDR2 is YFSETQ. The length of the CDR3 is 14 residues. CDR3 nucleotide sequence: TGCGCCAGCAACCCTCAAGGGGGGGGCACTGAAGCTTTCTTT. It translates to CASNPQGGGTEAFF. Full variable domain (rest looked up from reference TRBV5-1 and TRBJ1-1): KAGVTQTPRYLIKTRGQQVTLSCSPISGHRSVSWYQQTPGQGLQFLFEYFSETQRNKGNFPGRFSGRQFSNSRSEMNVSTLELGDSALYLCASNPQGGGTEAFFGQGTRLTVV.

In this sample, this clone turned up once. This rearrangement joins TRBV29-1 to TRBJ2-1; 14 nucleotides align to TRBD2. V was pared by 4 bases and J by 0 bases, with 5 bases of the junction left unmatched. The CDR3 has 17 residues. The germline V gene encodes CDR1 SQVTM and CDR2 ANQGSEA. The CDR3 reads CSVVRTSGRYSYNEQFF. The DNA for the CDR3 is TGCAGCGTTGTAAGGACTAGCGGGAGGTACTCCTACAATGAGCAGTTCTTC.

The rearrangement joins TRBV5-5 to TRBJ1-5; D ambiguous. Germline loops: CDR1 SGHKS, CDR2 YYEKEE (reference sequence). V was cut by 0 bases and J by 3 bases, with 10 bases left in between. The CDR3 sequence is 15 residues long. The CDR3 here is CASSLAGGYNQPQHF. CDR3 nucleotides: TGTGCCAGCAGCTTGGCAGGTGGGTACAATCAGCCCCAGCATTTT.

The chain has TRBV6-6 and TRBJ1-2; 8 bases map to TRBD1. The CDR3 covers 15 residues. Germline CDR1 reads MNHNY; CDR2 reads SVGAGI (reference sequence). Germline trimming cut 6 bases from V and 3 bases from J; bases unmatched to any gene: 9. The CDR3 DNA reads TGTGCCAGCAGCCCTCAGGGGGCGCCGGACTATGGCTACACCTTC. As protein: CASSPQGAPDYGYTF.

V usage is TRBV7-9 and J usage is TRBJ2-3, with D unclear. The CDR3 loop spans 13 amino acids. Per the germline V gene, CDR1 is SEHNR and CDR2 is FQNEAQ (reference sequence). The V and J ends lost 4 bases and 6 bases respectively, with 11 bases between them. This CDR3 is CASSSLISDTQYF. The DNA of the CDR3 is TGTGCCAGCAGCTCCCTTATCAGTGATACGCAGTATTTT.

CDR3 nucleotide sequence: TGTGCCAGCAGCTGGACAGACTCCCGCTACGAGCAGTACTTC. Its protein product is CASSWTDSRYEQYF. V usage is TRBV5-6 and J usage is TRBJ2-7, with TRBD1 as a possible D gene (6 bases). CDR3 length: 14 amino acids. Trimming cost V 3 bases and J 3 bases, with 13 bases left between them. Germline lookup yields CDR1 SGHDT and CDR2 YYEEEE.

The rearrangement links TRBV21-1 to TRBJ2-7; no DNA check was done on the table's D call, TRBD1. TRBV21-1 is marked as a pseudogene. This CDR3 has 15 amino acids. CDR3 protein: CASSKVVQEDYEQYF. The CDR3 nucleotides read TGTGCCAGCAGCAAAGTCGTACAGGAAGACTACGAGCAGTACTTC.

The CDR3 sequence: CAIAGELDYEQYF. Written as DNA, the CDR3 is TGTGCCATCGCGGGAGAGCTAGACTACGAGCAGTACTTC. The chain links TRBV10-3 to TRBJ2-7, with 7 nucleotides matching TRBD2. The CDR3 extends over 13 amino acids. The germline V gene has CDR1 ENHRY and CDR2 SYGVKD. V gave up 8 bases and J gave up 3 bases; unmatched junction bases: 7.

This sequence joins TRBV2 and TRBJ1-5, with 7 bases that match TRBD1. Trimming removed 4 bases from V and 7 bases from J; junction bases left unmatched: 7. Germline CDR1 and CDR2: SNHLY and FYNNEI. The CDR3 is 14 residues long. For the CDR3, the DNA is TGTGCCAGCAGTGGAGAGGGGGCTGGGCAGCCCCAGCATTTT. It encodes CASSGEGAGQPQHF. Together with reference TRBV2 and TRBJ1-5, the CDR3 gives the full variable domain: EPEVTQTPSHQVTQMGQEVILRCVPISNHLYFYWYRQILGQKVEFLVSFYNNEISEKSEIFDDQFSVERPDGSNFTLKIRSTKLEDSAMYFCASSGEGAGQPQHFGDGTRLSIL.

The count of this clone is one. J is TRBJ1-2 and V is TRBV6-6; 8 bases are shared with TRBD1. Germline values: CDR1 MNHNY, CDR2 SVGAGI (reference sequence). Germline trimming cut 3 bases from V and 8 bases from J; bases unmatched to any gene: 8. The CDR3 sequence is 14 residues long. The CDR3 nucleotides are TGTGCCAGCAGTTATCCTGACAGGGGAAGAGGCTACACCTTC. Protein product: CASSYPDRGRGYTF.

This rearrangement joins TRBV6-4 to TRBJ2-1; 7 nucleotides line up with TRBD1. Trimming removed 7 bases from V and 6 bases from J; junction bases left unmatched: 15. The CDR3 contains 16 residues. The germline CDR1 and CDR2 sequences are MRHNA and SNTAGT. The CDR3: CASTTSRRAGGNEQFF. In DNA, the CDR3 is TGTGCCAGCACAACCTCGCGCAGGGCAGGGGGCAATGAGCAGTTCTTC.

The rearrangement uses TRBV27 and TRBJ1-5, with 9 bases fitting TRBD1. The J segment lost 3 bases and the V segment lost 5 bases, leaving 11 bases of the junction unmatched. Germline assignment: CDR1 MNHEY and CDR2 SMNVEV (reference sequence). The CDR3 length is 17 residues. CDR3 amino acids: CASSLTAGQGFNQPQHF. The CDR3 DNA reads TGTGCCAGCAGTCTTACGGCGGGACAGGGCTTCAATCAGCCCCAGCATTTT.

The CDR3 bases are TGTGCCAGCATTCCCGGATCAGGGTTGGAACAGCCCCAGCATTTT. Translating it yields CASIPGSGLEQPQHF. The rearrangement uses TRBV28 and TRBJ1-5; perhaps TRBD1 as D (5 bases). The CDR3 covers 15 residues. With 7 bases removed from V and 7 bases from J, the gap between germline ends came to 20 bases. Per the germline V gene, CDR1 is MDHEN and CDR2 is SYDVKM.

The CDR3 bases are TGTGCCAGCTTCCCGAGTCCGGACGCCCAGGGGGATACGCAGTATTTT. Its translation is CASFPSPDAQGDTQYF. J is TRBJ2-3 and V is TRBV6-6; tentatively, D is TRBD1 (6 bases). With 8 bases removed from V and 6 bases from J, the gap between germline ends came to 24 bases. This CDR3 comprises 16 residues. CDR1 MNHNY and CDR2 SVGAGI come from the germline V gene (reference sequence).

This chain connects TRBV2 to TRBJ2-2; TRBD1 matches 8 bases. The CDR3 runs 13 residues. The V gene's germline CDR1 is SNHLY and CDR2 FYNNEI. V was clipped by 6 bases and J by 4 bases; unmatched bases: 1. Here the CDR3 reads CASRTGGTGELFF. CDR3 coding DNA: TGTGCCAGCAGAACAGGGGGCACCGGGGAGCTGTTTTTT.

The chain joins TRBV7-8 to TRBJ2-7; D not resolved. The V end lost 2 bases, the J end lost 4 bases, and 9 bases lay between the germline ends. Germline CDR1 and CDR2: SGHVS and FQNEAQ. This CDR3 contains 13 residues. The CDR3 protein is CASSLFDSYEQYF. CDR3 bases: TGTGCCAGCAGCTTATTCGATAGTTACGAGCAGTACTTC.

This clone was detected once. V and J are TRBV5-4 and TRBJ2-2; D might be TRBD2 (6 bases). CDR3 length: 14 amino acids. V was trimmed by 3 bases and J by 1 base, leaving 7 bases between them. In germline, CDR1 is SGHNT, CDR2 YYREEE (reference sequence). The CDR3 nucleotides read TGTGCCAGCAGCTGGGGACTGAACACCGGGGAGCTGTTTTTT. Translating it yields CASSWGLNTGELFF.

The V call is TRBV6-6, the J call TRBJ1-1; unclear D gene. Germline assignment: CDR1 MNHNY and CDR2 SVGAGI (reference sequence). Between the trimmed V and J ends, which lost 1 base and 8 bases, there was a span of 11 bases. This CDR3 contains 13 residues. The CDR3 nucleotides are TGTGCCAGCAGTTACTTAGAGGGCTTCGAAGCTTTCTTT. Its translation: CASSYLEGFEAFF.

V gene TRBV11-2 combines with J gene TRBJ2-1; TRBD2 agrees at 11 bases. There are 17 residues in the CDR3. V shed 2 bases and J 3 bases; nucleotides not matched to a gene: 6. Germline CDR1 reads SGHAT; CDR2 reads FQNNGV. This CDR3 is CASSLWTSGWDYNEQFF. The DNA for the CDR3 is TGTGCCAGCAGCTTATGGACTAGCGGGTGGGACTACAATGAGCAGTTCTTC. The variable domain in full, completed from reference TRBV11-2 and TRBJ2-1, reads EAGVAQSPRYKIIEKRQSVAFWCNPISGHATLYWYQQILGQGPKLLIQFQNNGVVDDSQLPKDRFSAERLKGVDSTLKIQPAKLEDSAVYLCASSLWTSGWDYNEQFFGPGTRLTVL.

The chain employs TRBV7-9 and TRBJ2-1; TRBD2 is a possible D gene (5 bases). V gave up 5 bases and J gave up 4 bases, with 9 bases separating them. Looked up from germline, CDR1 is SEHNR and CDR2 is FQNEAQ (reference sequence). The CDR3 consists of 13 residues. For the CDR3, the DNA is TGTGCCAGCAGCCATAGCGTATACAATGAGCAGTTCTTC. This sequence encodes CASSHSVYNEQFF. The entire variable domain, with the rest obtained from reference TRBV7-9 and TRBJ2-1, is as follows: DTGVSQNPRHKITKRGQNVTFRCDPISEHNRLYWYRQTLGQGPEFLTYFQNEAQLEKSRLLSDRFSAERPKGSFSTLEIQRTEQGDSAMYLCASSHSVYNEQFFGPGTRLTVL.